This T cell receptor (beta chain) is from a study of blood T cell repertoires in COVID-19. Whole-study context: Samples taken during acute and convalescent COVID-19 were collected in the United States, Italy and Spain. T cells, B-cell-depleted T cells, or PBMCs provided the cDNA or gDNA that served as material.

V was pared by 4 bases and J by 1 base, with 5 bases of the junction left unmatched. The CDR3 extends over 17 amino acids. Germline CDR1 reads LNHDA; CDR2 reads SQIVND (reference sequence). Original processing methods: Cell counts per sample came from amplifying reference gene primers. Measured with immunoSEQ multiplex PCR; TCRdb has only the in-frame clones, and not every one. V, J and clone size were drawn from that table, and D and trimming were deduced from the DNA. Counted here are about 150,000 clones, more than 80% occurring once; the ten biggest clones make up 2.5% to 3.5%. What was sequenced was peripheral blood. The receptor's source is a woman aged 60-70 years with active COVID-19. The chain links TRBV19 to TRBJ2-2; 11 nucleotides line up with TRBD2. The CDR3 protein is CASSRPGLAVNTGELFF. As DNA, the CDR3 is TGTGCCAGTAGTAGGCCGGGACTAGCGGTGAACACCGGGGAGCTGTTTTTT.